The 13 T cell receptor beta chains in this list originate from one sample, sequenced in a study of OX40 agonist ivuxolimab in advanced cancers. Repertoires were generated with immunoSEQ multiplex PCR, while TCRdb's copy carries only in-frame clones and drops some. This sample has about 63,000 clones, with about 89% found just once. The sequencing used CD4+ or CD8+ T cells sorted from blood, collected in a trial of the OX40 agonist ivuxolimab. These receptors were taken from an adult with an advanced solid tumor such as melanoma, head and neck, liver or kidney cancer.

Regarding this clone: At the DNA level, this CDR3 is encoded by other sequences in the same sample as well. The J gene is TRBJ1-1, the V gene TRBV5-8, with D maybe TRBD1 (5 bases). V dropped 0 bases and J dropped 3 bases, with 12 bases sitting between them. Germline lookup yields CDR1 SGHTS and CDR2 YDEGEE. The CDR3 has 15 amino acids. In DNA form, the CDR3 reads TGTGCCAGCAGCTTGGCCCCGGGAGGGGACACTGAAGCTTTCTTT. Translating gives CASSLAPGGDTEAFF.

This chain uses TRBV5-6 with TRBJ2-2; D is ambiguous. V shed 0 bases and J shed 5 bases, with 14 bases lying between them. CDR1 is SGHDT and CDR2 is YYEEEE in the germline V gene. This CDR3 comprises 16 residues. The CDR3 nucleotides read TGTGCCAGCAGCTTGGTGGTGACTCTGGGGACCGGGGAGCTGTTTTTT. Its translation is CASSLVVTLGTGELFF. The whole variable domain, remainder taken from reference TRBV5-6 and TRBJ2-2, is DAGVTQSPTHLIKTRGQQVTLRCSPKSGHDTVSWYQQALGQGPQFIFQYYEEEERQRGNFPDRFSGHQFPNYSSELNVNALLLGDSALYLCASSLVVTLGTGELFFGEGSRLTVL.

V is TRBV10-3 and J is TRBJ2-3; TRBD1 matches 9 bases. V gave up 2 bases and J gave up 4 bases; unmatched junction bases: 7. The CDR3 consists of 16 residues. Germline values: CDR1 ENHRY, CDR2 SYGVKD. CDR3 in DNA: TGTGCCATCAGTGAGCCCCCGGGACAGGGCCCAGATACGCAGTATTTT. It translates to CAISEPPGQGPDTQYF.

The V call is TRBV13, the J call TRBJ2-5; D gene ambiguous. The V gene lost 1 base and the J gene lost 7 bases, with 13 bases spanning the gap. The CDR3 loop spans 14 amino acids. The germline gives CDR1 PRHDT, CDR2 FYEKMQ (reference sequence). The DNA for the CDR3 is TGTGCCAGCAGCTTAGTTGGTCACGCGGCGACCCAGTACTTC. It codes for CASSLVGHAATQYF.

The chain recombines TRBV30 with TRBJ1-1; D is uncertain. This CDR3 has 12 amino acids. The V end lost 4 bases, the J end lost 5 bases, and 11 bases lay between the germline ends. Germline loops: CDR1 GTSNPN, CDR2 SVGIG (reference sequence). CDR3 in amino acids: CAWNRDRTEAFF. CDR3 nucleotide sequence: TGTGCCTGGAATAGGGATCGAACTGAAGCTTTCTTT.

The rearrangement uses TRBV19 and TRBJ2-6; D perhaps matches TRBD1 (7 bases). The germline V and J ends were trimmed by 5 bases and 1 base, with 9 bases remaining between them. CDR1 LNHDA and CDR2 SQIVND come from the germline V gene (reference sequence). This CDR3 has 15 amino acids. CDR3 DNA: TGTGCCAGTAGTGCAGGGGGGTCTGGGGCCAACGTCCTGACTTTC. It encodes CASSAGGSGANVLTF.

J is TRBJ2-2 and V is TRBV6-1, with D hard to call. The CDR3 has 15 residues. The V gene's germline CDR1 is MNHNS and CDR2 SASEGT. V lost 6 bases and J 2 bases, leaving 13 bases between the germline ends. Written as DNA, the CDR3 is TGTGCCAGCAGACCGACCGTCGCAAACACCGGGGAGCTGTTTTTT. Translating gives CASRPTVANTGELFF.

V usage is TRBV5-1 and J usage is TRBJ2-3, with a weak D call TRBD2 (5 bases). Germline values: CDR1 SGHRS, CDR2 YFSETQ. The CDR3 is 15 amino acids. V was cut by 1 base and J by 1 base, with 10 bases left in between. CDR3 loop: CASSLNGVRTDTQYF. CDR3 DNA: TGCGCCAGCAGCTTGAACGGGGTCCGCACAGATACGCAGTATTTT.

The chain is built from TRBV2 and TRBJ2-7; maybe TRBD2 (6 bases). Germline V gene data show CDR1 as SNHLY and CDR2 as FYNNEI. Trimming took off 5 bases at V and 2 bases at J, with 13 bases between the two ends. This CDR3 has 14 residues. CDR3 in amino acids: CASSQLEGPYEQYF. In DNA, the CDR3 is TGTGCCAGCAGTCAGCTGGAGGGCCCCTACGAGCAGTACTTC.

This chain joins TRBV10-2 and TRBJ2-7, with 8 bases that match TRBD2. The CDR3 is made up of 15 amino acids. Germline lookup yields CDR1 WSHSY and CDR2 SAAADI. The trim removed 6 bases at V and 2 bases at J, leaving 9 bases unmatched. Here the CDR3 reads CASRPAGALTYEQYF. The DNA of the CDR3 is TGCGCCAGCAGACCAGCGGGGGCCCTTACCTACGAGCAGTACTTC.

This sequence joins TRBV7-2 and TRBJ2-1, with 15 nucleotides matching TRBD2. V gave up 5 bases and J gave up 9 bases; unmatched junction bases: 5. This CDR3 contains 15 residues. Germline V CDR1 and CDR2: SGHTA, FQGNSA. The CDR3 DNA reads as TGTGCCAGCAGCCCCGGGACTAGCGGGAGGATTGAGCAGTTCTTC. This translates into CASSPGTSGRIEQFF.

The rearrangement joins TRBV5-4 to TRBJ1-2; D gene ambiguous. The CDR3 is 14 residues long. The V end was cut by 0 bases, the J end by 0 bases, with 6 bases between. Germline CDR1 SGHNT, CDR2 YYREEE (reference sequence). CDR3 DNA: TGTGCCAGCAGCTTGGACAGTACTAACTATGGCTACACCTTC. It encodes CASSLDSTNYGYTF.

The rearrangement links TRBV6-1 to TRBJ1-1; D unresolved. The CDR3 is 14 amino acids. Germline CDR1 and CDR2: MNHNS and SASEGT. V was clipped by 3 bases and J by 2 bases, with 10 bases between them. CDR3 coding DNA: TGTGCCAGCAGTGAGCAGACCCGAAACACTGAAGCTTTCTTT. Its protein product is CASSEQTRNTEAFF.